The 28 T cell receptor beta chains reported below all come from one sample, sequenced in a study of blood T cell repertoires in COVID-19. Using immunoSEQ multiplex PCR, the repertoire was profiled, and TCRdb retains in-frame clones only, with some absent. This table holds around 190,000 clones, under 80% found once. Sequenced material: PBMCs or T cells enriched from blood (not recorded which). The receptors derive from a woman in her forties or fifties with acute COVID-19.

V and J are TRBV5-1 and TRBJ1-2; 7 nucleotides agree with TRBD1. The CDR3 consists of 15 residues. Germline V gene data show CDR1 as SGHRS and CDR2 as YFSETQ. After removal of 5 bases from V and 7 bases from J, the junction contained 14 bases not matched to a gene. CDR3 in amino acids: CASRGDSPQEGGYTF. CDR3 DNA sequence: TGCGCCAGCAGGGGGGACAGTCCCCAGGAGGGTGGCTACACCTTC.

The genes are TRBV5-1 and TRBJ1-1; D ambiguous. The germline V gene encodes CDR1 SGHRS and CDR2 YFSETQ. The CDR3 has 13 residues. Between the trimmed V and J ends, which lost 1 base and 6 bases, there was a span of 10 bases. This CDR3 is CASSLYGDAEAFF. CDR3 coding DNA: TGCGCCAGCAGCTTGTACGGGGATGCTGAAGCTTTCTTT.

The rearrangement joins TRBV18 to TRBJ1-6; 7 bases are a match to TRBD1. The germline V gene encodes CDR1 KGHSH and CDR2 LQKENI. Trimming took 3 bases from V and 3 from J; bases not matched to a gene: 5. The CDR3 length is 16 residues. This CDR3 reads CASSPGQRNYNSPLHF. The CDR3 DNA reads TGTGCCAGCTCACCGGGACAGAGGAACTATAATTCACCCCTCCACTTT.

The chain carries TRBV11-2 and TRBJ1-2; 7 bases are shared with TRBD1. V was pared by 4 bases and J by 2 bases, with 7 bases of the junction left unmatched. This CDR3 is built from 15 residues. Germline CDR1 and CDR2: SGHAT and FQNNGV. The CDR3 nucleotides read TGTGCCAGCAGCTCGACAGGGAAGGGGAACTATGGCTACACCTTC. Amino acid sequence: CASSSTGKGNYGYTF.

The chain recombines TRBV6-5 with TRBJ2-7; a possible D gene is TRBD1 (6 bases). From germline, CDR1 is MNHEY and CDR2 SVGAGI. This CDR3 is 13 amino acids long. The V and J ends lost 8 bases and 4 bases respectively, with 15 bases between them. In DNA form, the CDR3 reads TGTGCCAGCCAAGGCCAGGGGCAATACGAGCAGTACGTC. Protein sequence: CASQGQGQYEQYV.

The chain uses TRBV7-8 and TRBJ2-1; no clear D. V lost 3 bases to trimming and J lost 0 bases, with 9 bases between them. The CDR3 is made up of 15 amino acids. Germline values: CDR1 SGHVS, CDR2 FQNEAQ. The CDR3 reads CASSFEASSYNEQFF. CDR3 bases: TGTGCCAGCAGCTTTGAGGCAAGCTCCTACAATGAGCAGTTCTTC.

This clone was seen more than once but under ten times. The chain combines TRBV5-1 with TRBJ1-1; perhaps TRBD1 as D (6 bases). Germline-derived CDR1 and CDR2 are SGHRS and YFSETQ. V was clipped by 0 bases and J by 7 bases, with 22 bases between them. The CDR3 covers 17 residues. CDR3 sequence reads: CASSLANLGGRTIEAFF. The CDR3, as DNA: TGCGCCAGCAGCTTGGCAAATTTAGGGGGACGGACGATTGAAGCTTTCTTT.

The V call is TRBV6-5, the J call TRBJ1-5, with 8 nucleotides matching TRBD1. This CDR3 has 13 residues. Germline values: CDR1 MNHEY, CDR2 SVGAGI. Trimming removed 5 bases from V and 6 bases from J; junction bases left unmatched: 3. CDR3 amino acids: CASSPGGGQPQHF. DNA for the CDR3: TGTGCCAGCAGTCCAGGGGGCGGTCAGCCCCAGCATTTT.

This chain joins TRBV5-1 and TRBJ2-5; TRBD1 might be the D (5 bases). This CDR3 spans 16 amino acids. The germline V gene encodes CDR1 SGHRS and CDR2 YFSETQ. Between the trimmed V and J ends, which lost 0 bases and 2 bases, there was a span of 14 bases. CDR3 coding DNA: TGCGCCAGCAGCTTGGGGTTGGGGCGCACTCAAGAGACCCAGTACTTC. Translated: CASSLGLGRTQETQYF.

V gene TRBV11-2 combines with J gene TRBJ1-1, with TRBD1 as a possible D gene (6 bases). Germline lookup yields CDR1 SGHAT and CDR2 FQNNGV. Trimming left V 2 bases short and J 1 base short, with 11 bases between. The CDR3 totals 15 residues. The CDR3 protein is CASSLRTGWNTEAFF. CDR3 nucleotide sequence: TGTGCCAGCAGCTTACGAACAGGGTGGAACACTGAAGCTTTCTTT.

This chain joins TRBV5-6 and TRBJ2-1, with TRBD2 matching over 12 bases. Germline V gene sequence: CDR1 SGHDT, CDR2 YYEEEE. The CDR3 has 14 amino acids. The V gene end was trimmed by 8 bases and the J gene end by 7 bases; junction bases not matched to a gene: 7. DNA of the CDR3: TGTGCCAGAACCCCTAGCGGGGGGGTGAATGAGCAGTTCTTC. This sequence encodes CARTPSGGVNEQFF.

The chain couples TRBV30 to TRBJ2-3, with a weak D call TRBD2 (5 bases). In germline, CDR1 is GTSNPN, CDR2 SVGIG (reference sequence). V lost 2 bases to trimming and J lost 10 bases, with 7 bases between them. The CDR3 consists of 10 residues. The CDR3 loop reads CAWSSGAQYF. The CDR3 coding sequence is TGTGCCTGGAGTTCCGGGGCGCAGTATTTT.

The chain links TRBV5-6 to TRBJ2-3; D perhaps matches TRBD1 (5 bases). The CDR3 runs 14 residues. The V and J ends lost 2 bases and 2 bases respectively, with 9 bases between them. Germline V gives CDR1 SGHDT, CDR2 YYEEEE. As DNA, the CDR3 is TGTGCCAGCAGCTTTGACAGCTACACAGATACGCAGTATTTT. Translated, it gives CASSFDSYTDTQYF.

Only a few counts were recorded for this clone. The CDR3 DNA is TGTGCCAGCAGCTTAACCGTGGCTAGCGGGGCCAACCCTGGAGCATACGAGCAGTACGTC. Translated: CASSLTVASGANPGAYEQYV. V usage is TRBV5-8 and J usage is TRBJ2-7, with 9 bases aligning to TRBD2. Germline lookup yields CDR1 SGHTS and CDR2 YDEGEE. J was trimmed by 4 bases and V by 2 bases; bases with no gene match: 22. The CDR3 extends over 20 amino acids.

The V and J genes are TRBV5-1 and TRBJ2-3; D is possibly TRBD1 (6 bases). This CDR3 spans 13 amino acids. V was trimmed by 6 bases and J by 4 bases, leaving 12 bases between them. Germline V gene data show CDR1 as SGHRS and CDR2 as YFSETQ. This chain's CDR3 is CASKSRGSDTQYF. DNA for the CDR3: TGCGCCAGCAAGAGTAGGGGGTCAGATACGCAGTATTTT.

This clone was observed a few times. The chain is built from TRBV23-1 and TRBJ1-1; no clear D. TRBV23-1 is an ORF, with its function uncertain. The germline V and J ends were trimmed by 2 bases and 8 bases, with 12 bases remaining between them. The CDR3 spans 13 residues. The chain's CDR3 is CASSQTLTPEAFF. Here the CDR3 DNA reads TGCGCCAGCAGTCAAACGCTAACCCCCGAAGCTTTCTTT.

This clone was recorded a few times. The V and J genes are TRBV28 and TRBJ1-2; 8 nucleotides agree with TRBD1. With 1 base clipped from V and 5 bases from J, the junction kept 9 bases outside the gene matches. CDR1 and CDR2 (germline): MDHEN, SYDVKM. The CDR3 is made up of 16 amino acids. CDR3 sequence: CASSLSSGGQGYGYTF. The CDR3 nucleotides read TGTGCCAGCAGTTTATCCTCCGGTGGACAGGGATATGGCTACACCTTC.

The chain joins TRBV11-2 to TRBJ1-4; unclear D gene. CDR3 size: 15 residues. V shed 1 base and J shed 3 bases, with 9 bases lying between them. Germline values: CDR1 SGHAT, CDR2 FQNNGV. The DNA of the CDR3 is TGTGCCAGCAGCTTAGGTTTAGTTTCTAATGAAAAACTGTTTTTT. Protein sequence: CASSLGLVSNEKLFF.

The chain employs TRBV27 and TRBJ2-5, with 8 bases aligning to TRBD2. Germline assignment: CDR1 MNHEY and CDR2 SMNVEV (reference sequence). Unmatched junction bases numbered 7, after V lost 5 bases and J lost 2 bases. This CDR3 is 15 amino acids long. The CDR3 loop is CASSPLGGGQETQYF. CDR3 coding DNA: TGTGCCAGCAGTCCTCTGGGCGGGGGGCAAGAGACCCAGTACTTC.

The CDR3 DNA is TGTGCCAGCAGATTCAACAGGGGCATGAACACTGAAGCTTTCTTT. It encodes CASRFNRGMNTEAFF. The chain combines TRBV6-5 with TRBJ1-1, with TRBD1 identical over 7 bases. V shed 6 bases, J shed 0 bases, and the junction held 7 bases outside the gene matches. The CDR3 is 15 amino acids. In germline, CDR1 is MNHEY, CDR2 SVGAGI.

The J gene is TRBJ2-1, the V gene TRBV7-8; 8 bases line up with TRBD1. The germline V gene encodes CDR1 SGHVS and CDR2 FQNEAQ. The CDR3 sequence is 13 residues long. V trimming: 0 bases; J trimming: 10 bases; junction bases outside the gene matches: 2. The CDR3 DNA is TGTGCCAGCAGCTTAGCGAGACAGGGGGAGCAGTTCTTC. Amino acids: CASSLARQGEQFF.

The chain is built from TRBV11-3 and TRBJ2-3; no firm D call. CDR1 and CDR2 (germline): SGHNT, YENEEA. The CDR3 spans 14 residues. Trimming took 1 base from V and 4 from J, leaving 9 bases between them. Written as DNA, the CDR3 is TGTGCCAGCAGCTTAGGAGGCAGTGCAGATACGCAGTATTTT. Translated: CASSLGGSADTQYF.

The chain carries TRBV28 and TRBJ1-4, with D perhaps matching TRBD1 (6 bases). CDR1 is MDHEN and CDR2 is SYDVKM in the germline V gene. The CDR3 covers 12 residues. V was pared by 4 bases and J by 7 bases, with 7 bases between. The DNA for the CDR3 is TGTGCCAGCAGTTCAGGGGTTGAAAAACTGTTTTTT. Its protein is CASSSGVEKLFF.

This chain connects TRBV5-6 to TRBJ2-7; 8 nucleotides align to TRBD1. V shed 7 bases and J 3 bases; nucleotides not matched to a gene: 6. This CDR3 region has 13 residues. Looked up from germline, CDR1 is SGHDT and CDR2 is YYEEEE. For the CDR3, the DNA is TGTGCCAGCCTTGGACAGGGTGGCTACGAGCAGTACGTC. The encoded protein is CASLGQGGYEQYV.

This clone occurred a few times. Other DNA sequences from this sample encode an identical CDR3 as well. The rearrangement uses TRBV4-3 and TRBJ1-2, with a possible D match to TRBD1 (6 bases). Trimming stripped 0 bases from V and 3 bases from J, with 11 bases between. The CDR3 is 15 residues long. Germline CDR1 LGHNA, CDR2 YSLEER. CDR3 sequence reads: CASSQDPRGDYGYTF. In DNA form, the CDR3 reads TGCGCCAGCAGCCAAGATCCCAGGGGCGACTATGGCTACACCTTC.

This chain joins TRBV6-2 or TRBV6-3 and TRBJ2-7; 7 nucleotides line up with TRBD1. V was clipped by 4 bases and J by 2 bases; unmatched bases: 11. Germline V gene sequence: CDR1 MNHEY, CDR2 SVGEGT. The CDR3 runs to 16 residues. The DNA for the CDR3 is TGTGCCAGCAGTTCCTTCGGACAGGTCGGTACCTACGAGCAGTACGTC. It is translated as CASSSFGQVGTYEQYV.

This sequence joins TRBV10-1 and TRBJ2-7; D remains ambiguous. The V gene lost 8 bases and the J gene lost 4 bases, with 6 bases spanning the gap. Germline-derived CDR1 and CDR2 are WNHNN and SYGVQD (reference sequence). This CDR3 is built from 10 residues. The CDR3 sequence is CASPLYEQYV. CDR3 coding DNA: TGCGCCAGCCCCCTTTACGAGCAGTACGTC.

The V gene is TRBV29-1, the J gene TRBJ2-3; 9 nucleotides line up with TRBD1. The CDR3 contains 13 residues. The germline gives CDR1 SQVTM, CDR2 ANQGSEA. The J segment lost 5 bases and the V segment lost 7 bases, leaving 7 bases of the junction unmatched. In DNA form, the CDR3 reads TGCAGCGCCTGGGACAGGGTTGGAGATACGCAGTATTTT. It specifies CSAWDRVGDTQYF.